This T cell receptor beta chain stems from a study of T-cell reconstitution after alpha-beta-depleted transplantation in children. Broader study findings: At one year after transplant, newly produced T cells mostly accounted for T-cell counts and diversity. High day-60 TCRbeta diversity in some patients came from surviving recipient T cells and thymic progenitors. About two months after transplant, alpha-beta T cells reportedly came from several hundred expanded graft clones.

Preparing the TCRbeta library involved the use of unique molecular identifiers. Using its own MiXCR run on the PCR reads, TCRdb lists one record per CDR3 protein. The sample has under 150,000 distinct CDR3 sequences, more than 9.5% seen once. From germline, CDR1 is SEHNR and CDR2 FQNEAQ (reference sequence). The CDR3 has 16 residues. V dropped 5 bases and J dropped 4; count of bases not matched to a gene: 7. The sample holds a few counts of this clonotype. Its matching antigen is unknown. The material was PBMCs, mostly from graft donor cells, obtained 180 days after TCRalphabeta/CD19-depleted stem cell transplant. This clonotype was sampled from a girl in the first two years of life who had a stem cell transplant for combined immunodeficiency, so the T cells may come from the graft donor. V usage is TRBV7-9 and J usage is TRBJ2-6; 8 positions match TRBD1. The chain's CDR3 is CASSRDRPTGANVLTF. The DNA of the CDR3 is TGTGCCAGCAGCCGGGACAGGCCTACCGGGGCCAACGTCCTGACTTTC.